The next 19 T cell receptor beta chains were all read from a single sample in a study of cytomegalovirus exposure and HLA in healthy donors. 60 Vbeta and 13 Jbeta primers were used in PCR. Produced via immunoSEQ multiplex PCR; TCRdb's table is partial and in-frame only. The table shows under 200,000 clones, with over 70% occurring only once. Material for sequencing was PBMCs. All receptors derive from a man aged 50 or older in good health and CMV-seropositive.

The rearrangement uses TRBV5-1 and TRBJ2-7; tentative D call: TRBD1 (6 bases). The CDR3 sequence is 14 residues long. Germline V gene sequence: CDR1 SGHRS, CDR2 YFSETQ. Trimming left V 2 bases short and J 5 bases short, with 14 bases between. CDR3 sequence: CASSFTGLTDEQYF. The CDR3 DNA is TGCGCCAGCAGCTTCACAGGGCTCACCGACGAGCAGTACTTC.

The chain combines TRBV6-1 with TRBJ1-2; D not certain. This CDR3 region has 14 residues. The germline V gene has CDR1 MNHNS and CDR2 SASEGT. The V gene lost 0 bases and the J gene lost 0 bases, with 5 bases spanning the gap. CDR3 in DNA: TGTGCCAGCAGTGAAGCCGGGACTAACTATGGCTACACCTTC. Protein product: CASSEAGTNYGYTF.

The chain uses TRBV27 and TRBJ2-7; TRBD2 aligns across 10 bases. The CDR3 covers 16 residues. CDR1 is MNHEY, CDR2 SMNVEV, per germline (reference sequence). The trim removed 5 bases at V and 1 base at J, leaving 8 bases unmatched. The CDR3 protein is CASSPQPGLASYEQYF. The CDR3 nucleotides read TGTGCCAGCAGTCCTCAGCCGGGACTAGCGTCCTACGAGCAGTACTTC.

To note about this clone: Compared with germline, one end of the junction differs, possibly owing to a read error. Additional DNA sequences in this sample encode the identical CDR3. V and J are TRBV6-1 and TRBJ2-7, with 12 bases that match TRBD1. Germline V gene lookup returns CDR1 MNHNS and CDR2 SASEGT. The CDR3 sequence is 16 residues long. CDR3 protein: CASSVHVGTGGDEQYF. The CDR3 DNA is TGCGCCAGCAGTGTCCACGTTGGGACAGGGGGCGACGAGCAGTACTTC.

The rearrangement uses TRBV2 and TRBJ2-4; TRBD1 matches at 9 bases. Germline-derived CDR1 and CDR2 are SNHLY and FYNNEI. The junction had 8 bases not matched to a gene; V was cut back by 7 bases and J by 13 bases. This CDR3 spans 12 amino acids. The CDR3 here is CASKFETGGQYF. The CDR3, as DNA: TGTGCCAGCAAGTTCGAGACAGGGGGACAGTACTTC.

This clone showed up just a few times. The chain has TRBV11-2 and TRBJ2-1, with 11 bases identical to TRBD2. The CDR3 runs to 15 residues. Trimming removed 1 base from V and 9 bases from J; junction bases left unmatched: 5. CDR1 is SGHAT, CDR2 FQNNGV, per germline. CDR3 protein: CASSLGLAGGIEQFF. The DNA of the CDR3 is TGTGCCAGCAGCTTAGGGCTAGCGGGAGGAATTGAGCAGTTCTTC.

This rearrangement joins TRBV11-2 to TRBJ2-6; no clear D gene. This CDR3 is 16 amino acids long. Germline CDR1 reads SGHAT; CDR2 reads FQNNGV. Deletions cut 0 bases from V and 4 bases from J, with 10 bases between. The CDR3 DNA is TGTGCCAGCAGCTTAGATCGCGTATTCGGGGCCAACGTCCTGACTTTC. Translation: CASSLDRVFGANVLTF. The whole variable domain, filled in from reference TRBV11-2 and TRBJ2-6, reads EAGVAQSPRYKIIEKRQSVAFWCNPISGHATLYWYQQILGQGPKLLIQFQNNGVVDDSQLPKDRFSAERLKGVDSTLKIQPAKLEDSAVYLCASSLDRVFGANVLTFGAGSRLTVL.

This clone came up once. The J gene is TRBJ1-2, the V gene TRBV6-6, with D maybe TRBD1 (6 bases). The CDR3 loop spans 12 amino acids. The V end was cut by 4 bases, the J end by 4 bases, with 7 bases between. Germline V gene lookup returns CDR1 MNHNY and CDR2 SVGAGI (reference sequence). This CDR3 is CASSSDSYGYTF. CDR3 nucleotides: TGTGCCAGCAGTTCGGACAGCTATGGCTACACCTTC.

For the CDR3, the DNA is TGTGCCAGCAGTGAAGGGACAGGGCTCGGCGAGCAGTACTTC. Translation: CASSEGTGLGEQYF. The chain has TRBV2 and TRBJ2-7; TRBD1 matches 8 bases. CDR3 length: 14 residues. Trimming cost V 1 base and J 6 bases; bases outside gene matches: 5. CDR1 is SNHLY and CDR2 is FYNNEI in the germline V gene.

V and J are TRBV29-1 and TRBJ1-2, with D unresolved. In germline, CDR1 is SQVTM, CDR2 ANQGSEA. The CDR3 loop spans 11 amino acids. Trimming shortened V by 6 bases and J by 2 bases, and 7 bases separated the two germline ends. CDR3 residues: CSVARNYGYTF. As DNA, the CDR3 is TGCAGCGTGGCCAGAAACTATGGCTACACCTTC.

CDR3 in DNA: TGTGCCAGCAGTGAGTTACAGGGGGGCGGCTTGTACTTC. This gives the protein CASSELQGGGLYF. The chain uses TRBV2 and TRBJ2-7; 8 bases fit TRBD1. The J segment lost 12 bases and the V segment lost 3 bases, leaving 10 bases of the junction unmatched. CDR1 SNHLY and CDR2 FYNNEI come from the germline V gene. This CDR3 region has 13 residues. The full variable domain, completed using reference TRBV2 and TRBJ2-7, is EPEVTQTPSHQVTQMGQEVILRCVPISNHLYFYWYRQILGQKVEFLVSFYNNEISEKSEIFDDQFSVERPDGSNFTLKIRSTKLEDSAMYFCASSELQGGGLYFGPGTRLTVT.

This chain joins TRBV27 and TRBJ1-2; TRBD1 matches 7 bases. Germline V gene sequence: CDR1 MNHEY, CDR2 SMNVEV (reference sequence). Trimming cost V 5 bases and J 5 bases; bases outside gene matches: 17. The length of the CDR3 is 17 residues. In DNA, the CDR3 is TGTGCCAGCAGTCTAATCGGACAGGCCGAAAACAATTATGGCTACACCTTC. Translation gives CASSLIGQAENNYGYTF.

Points on this clone: Distinct nucleotide sequences in the sample also encode this CDR3. V and J are TRBV11-2 and TRBJ2-7; D call uncertain. V lost 5 bases to trimming and J lost 4 bases, with 3 bases between them. There are 10 residues in the CDR3. Germline V lookup: CDR1 SGHAT, CDR2 FQNNGV. As DNA, the CDR3 is TGTGCCAGCAGCCATTACGAGCAGTACTTC. Its translation: CASSHYEQYF.

The gene calls are TRBV18 and TRBJ2-1; 10 nucleotides align to TRBD2. The CDR3 runs 21 residues. The germline CDR1 and CDR2 sequences are KGHSH and LQKENI. The J segment lost 4 bases and the V segment lost 0 bases, leaving 18 bases of the junction unmatched. The CDR3 DNA follows: TGTGCCAGCTCACCACCGATCGCGAAAAGCGGGAGGGCCATAAGATACAATGAGCAGTTCTTC. It is translated as CASSPPIAKSGRAIRYNEQFF.

The rearrangement joins TRBV7-3 to TRBJ2-7; TRBD1 matches 8 bases. CDR1 and CDR2 (germline): SGHTA, FQGTGA. The CDR3 runs to 16 residues. The V gene end was trimmed by 5 bases and the J gene end by 5 bases; junction bases not matched to a gene: 14. The CDR3 nucleotides read TGTGCCAGCAGCCCCGACGGAGTCAGGGGGCGAAACGAGCAGTACTTC. Its protein product is CASSPDGVRGRNEQYF. Supplemented by reference TRBV7-3 and TRBJ2-7, the full variable domain reads GAGVSQTPSNKVTEKGKYVELRCDPISGHTALYWYRQSLGQGPEFLIYFQGTGAADDSGLPNDRFFAVRPEGSVSTLKIQRTERGDSAVYLCASSPDGVRGRNEQYFGPGTRLTVT.

Only one count was recorded for this clone. The genes are TRBV5-4 and TRBJ1-2; 7 bases agree with TRBD1. The length of the CDR3 is 13 residues. J gave up 5 bases and V 5 bases, and 6 bases lay outside the gene matches. Germline V gene lookup returns CDR1 SGHNT and CDR2 YYREEE (reference sequence). The CDR3 spells CASRRGTDYGYTF. The CDR3 region has the DNA TGTGCCAGCAGACGGGGGACAGATTATGGCTACACCTTC.

This chain links TRBV18 with TRBJ2-3, with 10 nucleotides matching TRBD2. J gave up 4 bases and V 3 bases, and 4 bases lay outside the gene matches. This CDR3 comprises 15 residues. Germline CDR1 reads KGHSH; CDR2 reads LQKENI. CDR3 protein: CASSPASGGSDTQYF. The DNA of the CDR3 is TGTGCCAGCTCACCGGCTAGCGGGGGATCAGATACGCAGTATTTT.

Notes on this clone: Other DNA sequences of this sample code for an identical CDR3. The chain has TRBV27 and TRBJ1-1; 7 nucleotides agree with TRBD1. The germline CDR1 and CDR2 sequences are MNHEY and SMNVEV (reference sequence). The CDR3 totals 14 residues. Trimming cost V 5 bases and J 0 bases; bases outside gene matches: 3. CDR3 nucleotides: TGTGCCAGCAGTCGGACAGGTCTGAACACTGAAGCTTTCTTT. Amino acid sequence: CASSRTGLNTEAFF.

The chain is built from TRBV27 and TRBJ2-1; perhaps TRBD1 as D (5 bases). Deletions cut 5 bases from V and 9 bases from J, with 20 bases between. The CDR3 runs 15 residues. The germline gives CDR1 MNHEY, CDR2 SMNVEV (reference sequence). The CDR3 reads CASSPRLLQGGEQFF. For the CDR3, the DNA is TGTGCCAGCAGTCCCCGCCTTCTGCAGGGTGGTGAGCAGTTCTTC.